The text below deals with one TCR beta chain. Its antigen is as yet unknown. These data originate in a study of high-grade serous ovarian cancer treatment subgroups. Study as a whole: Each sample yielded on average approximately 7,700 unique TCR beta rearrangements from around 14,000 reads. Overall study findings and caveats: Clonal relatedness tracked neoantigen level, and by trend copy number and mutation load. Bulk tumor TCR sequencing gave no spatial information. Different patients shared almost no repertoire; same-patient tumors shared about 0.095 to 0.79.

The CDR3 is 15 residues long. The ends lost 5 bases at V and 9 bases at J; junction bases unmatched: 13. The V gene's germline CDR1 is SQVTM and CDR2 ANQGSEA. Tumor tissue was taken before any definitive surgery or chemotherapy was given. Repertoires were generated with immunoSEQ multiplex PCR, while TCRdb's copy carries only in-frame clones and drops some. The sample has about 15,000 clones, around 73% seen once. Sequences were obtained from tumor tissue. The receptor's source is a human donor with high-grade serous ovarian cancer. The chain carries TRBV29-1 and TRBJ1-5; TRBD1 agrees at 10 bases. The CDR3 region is CSVTSGTGAAGPQHF. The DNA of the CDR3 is TGCAGCGTTACATCCGGGACAGGGGCCGCGGGGCCCCAGCATTTT.